The 19 T cell receptor beta chains presented below share a single source sample, sequenced in a study of blood T cell repertoires in COVID-19. Data came from immunoSEQ multiplex PCR; TCRdb stores just in-frame clones and leaves some out. The repertoire holds more than 85,000 clones, with over 80% as singletons. The sequenced sample was peripheral blood. Receptor source: a human donor in a cohort sampled during active COVID-19.

The chain recombines TRBV4-2 with TRBJ1-1; no clear D gene. CDR1 is LGHNA and CDR2 is YNFKEQ in the germline V gene. V was cut by 1 base and J by 1 base, with 10 bases left in between. There are 15 residues in the CDR3. The CDR3 coding sequence is TGTGCCAGCAGCCAAGGTTCAGTGGCGAACACTGAAGCTTTCTTT. Translation: CASSQGSVANTEAFF.

The chain recombines TRBV5-1 with TRBJ2-5, with D hard to call. Per germline, CDR1 SGHRS and CDR2 YFSETQ. Trimming took 4 bases from V and 0 from J, leaving 4 bases between them. The CDR3 covers 12 residues. The CDR3 DNA sequence: TGCGCCAGCAGCCAGTACCAAGAGACCCAGTACTTC. Its protein is CASSQYQETQYF.

The CDR3 sequence: CASSEGRTARPETQYF. The DNA for the CDR3 is TGTGCCAGCAGCGAGGGGAGGACGGCCAGACCAGAGACCCAGTACTTC. The V call is TRBV9, the J call TRBJ2-5; maybe TRBD2 (6 bases). The CDR3 is 16 amino acids. The V gene's germline CDR1 is SGDLS and CDR2 YYNGEE. The germline V and J ends were trimmed by 3 bases and 4 bases, with 19 bases remaining between them. Complete variable domain (other parts from reference TRBV9 and TRBJ2-5): DSGVTQTPKHLITATGQRVTLRCSPRSGDLSVYWYQQSLDQGLQFLIQYYNGEERAKGNILERFSAQQFPDLHSELNLSSLELGDSALYFCASSEGRTARPETQYFGPGTRLLVL.

The chain is built from TRBV2 and TRBJ2-3; D may be TRBD2 (7 bases). Trimming shortened V by 3 bases and J by 7 bases, and 14 bases separated the two germline ends. The CDR3 has 14 residues. The germline gives CDR1 SNHLY, CDR2 FYNNEI. The CDR3 region has the DNA TGTGCCAGCAGTGACGTGGGGGGGCGCAATACGCAGTATTTT. This codes for CASSDVGGRNTQYF.

The chain combines TRBV28 with TRBJ2-1, with a tentative D call TRBD1 (6 bases). The germline V and J ends were trimmed by 6 bases and 5 bases, with 11 bases remaining between them. The germline CDR1 and CDR2 sequences are MDHEN and SYDVKM. The CDR3 loop spans 13 amino acids. The CDR3 sequence is CASRGAWNNEQFF. The CDR3 DNA is TGTGCCAGCAGGGGGGCTTGGAACAATGAGCAGTTCTTC.

V is TRBV28 and J is TRBJ2-4, with D tentatively TRBD2 (7 bases). CDR3 length: 16 amino acids. CDR1 MDHEN and CDR2 SYDVKM come from the germline V gene. Trimming cost V 7 bases and J 1 base, with 17 bases left between them. CDR3: CASMGWGGAAKNIQYF. CDR3 bases: TGTGCCAGCATGGGCTGGGGGGGGGCCGCCAAAAACATTCAGTACTTC.

The chain carries TRBV5-1 and TRBJ2-1, with TRBD1 matching 9 bases. V dropped 1 base and J dropped 7; count of bases not matched to a gene: 9. Germline-derived CDR1 and CDR2 are SGHRS and YFSETQ. The CDR3 extends over 16 amino acids. The CDR3 spells CASSLRGTGKKNEQFF. CDR3 in DNA: TGCGCCAGCAGCTTGAGGGGGACAGGGAAGAAAAATGAGCAGTTCTTC.

This rearrangement joins TRBV2 to TRBJ1-5; D unclear. The V end was cut by 8 bases, the J end by 2 bases, with 10 bases between. In germline, CDR1 is SNHLY, CDR2 FYNNEI. The CDR3 is made up of 13 amino acids. This chain's CDR3 is CASDGSRNQPQHF. The CDR3 DNA follows: TGTGCCAGCGACGGGAGCCGCAATCAGCCCCAGCATTTT. The full variable domain, its missing parts supplied by reference TRBV2 and TRBJ1-5, is EPEVTQTPSHQVTQMGQEVILRCVPISNHLYFYWYRQILGQKVEFLVSFYNNEISEKSEIFDDQFSVERPDGSNFTLKIRSTKLEDSAMYFCASDGSRNQPQHFGDGTRLSIL.

In this sample, this clone turned up once. The V and J genes are TRBV20-1 and TRBJ1-1; D is undetermined. This CDR3 region has 12 residues. The germline gives CDR1 DFQATT, CDR2 SNEGSKA (reference sequence). V was clipped by 3 bases and J by 3 bases, with 8 bases between them. This CDR3 reads CSASRVYTEAFF. The CDR3 region has the DNA TGCAGTGCTAGTAGAGTGTACACTGAAGCTTTCTTT.

The rearrangement links TRBV7-6 to TRBJ2-7; 7 bases fit TRBD1. Germline V CDR1 and CDR2: SGHVS, FNYEAQ. The CDR3 is 16 amino acids. The trim removed 1 base at V and 4 bases at J, leaving 10 bases unmatched. The CDR3 DNA is TGTGCCAGCAGCTTAGGTCGAGGGGGCGGTGGGTACGAGCAGTACTTC. It translates to CASSLGRGGGGYEQYF.

The chain links TRBV27 to TRBJ2-5; tentatively, D is TRBD1 (6 bases). The V gene lost 6 bases and the J gene lost 6 bases, with 14 bases spanning the gap. This CDR3 is built from 13 residues. Germline CDR1 is MNHEY and CDR2 is SMNVEV (reference sequence). The CDR3 DNA reads TGTGCCAGCAGCCTAGACAGGAGTCAGACCCAGTACTTC. Protein sequence: CASSLDRSQTQYF.

This clone was counted a single time. The chain links TRBV5-4 to TRBJ2-1; 12 nucleotides line up with TRBD2. The CDR3 sequence is 20 residues long. Germline V gene data show CDR1 as SGHNT and CDR2 as YYREEE (reference sequence). Trimming removed 9 bases from V and 7 bases from J; junction bases left unmatched: 26. The CDR3 DNA sequence: TGTGCCACCCCAAAACGGACCACTACTAGCGGGGGGTCATTGAGAAATGAGCAGTTCTTC. As protein: CATPKRTTTSGGSLRNEQFF.

This rearrangement joins TRBV15 to TRBJ2-2; TRBD2 agrees at 16 bases. This CDR3 is built from 17 residues. CDR1 is LNHNV, CDR2 YYDKDF, per germline (reference sequence). The V segment lost 7 bases and the J segment 7 bases; nucleotides outside the gene matches: 9. This chain's CDR3 is CATKPGLAGGGHGELFF. DNA of the CDR3: TGTGCCACCAAACCGGGACTAGCGGGAGGGGGTCACGGGGAGCTGTTTTTT.

This chain joins TRBV28 and TRBJ1-4, with 7 nucleotides matching TRBD1. Germline values: CDR1 MDHEN, CDR2 SYDVKM. The length of the CDR3 is 16 residues. Germline trimming cut 7 bases from V and 0 bases from J; bases unmatched to any gene: 8. CDR3 sequence (DNA): TGTGCCAGCAAAGCGACAGGGTTCTCAACTAATGAAAAACTGTTTTTT. This codes for CASKATGFSTNEKLFF.

This chain connects TRBV28 to TRBJ1-6; D is unresolved. CDR3 length: 14 amino acids. Germline V gene sequence: CDR1 MDHEN, CDR2 SYDVKM. With 6 bases removed from V and 0 bases from J, the gap between germline ends came to 6 bases. CDR3 sequence (DNA): TGTGCCAGCAGAACGAGCTCCTATAATTCACCCCTCCACTTT. Amino acid sequence: CASRTSSYNSPLHF.

The chain is built from TRBV19 and TRBJ2-3, with 11 bases identical to TRBD2. V was clipped by 7 bases and J by 1 base; unmatched bases: 13. The CDR3 covers 18 residues. Germline values: CDR1 LNHDA, CDR2 SQIVND (reference sequence). The CDR3 region is CASTLEGALAGGTDTQYF. CDR3 nucleotide sequence: TGTGCCAGTACCCTCGAAGGGGCACTAGCGGGGGGCACAGATACGCAGTATTTT.

The genes are TRBV5-4 and TRBJ2-2; TRBD1 matches 10 bases. The CDR3 runs to 18 residues. Germline assignment: CDR1 SGHNT and CDR2 YYREEE (reference sequence). V trimming: 4 bases; J trimming: 0 bases; junction bases outside the gene matches: 9. CDR3 nucleotides: TGTGCCAGCAGCCCGGGACAGGGGTGGCGTACGAACACCGGGGAGCTGTTTTTT. Protein: CASSPGQGWRTNTGELFF.

The rearrangement joins TRBV5-1 to TRBJ1-2; unclear D gene. The CDR3 is 15 amino acids. Between the trimmed V and J ends, which lost 0 bases and 0 bases, there was a span of 9 bases. Germline CDR1 and CDR2: SGHRS and YFSETQ. The CDR3 spells CASSLAGVANYGYTF. The CDR3 DNA reads as TGCGCCAGCAGCTTGGCCGGGGTAGCTAACTATGGCTACACCTTC.

This chain connects TRBV6-5 to TRBJ2-2; D is unclear. CDR1 is MNHEY, CDR2 SVGAGI, per germline. V lost 5 bases and J lost 7, with 17 bases in between. This CDR3 has 15 amino acids. The CDR3 sequence: CASSPYNANGGELFF. The CDR3 DNA is TGTGCCAGCAGTCCCTATAACGCCAACGGCGGGGAGCTGTTTTTT.